These 13 T cell receptor beta chains were all obtained from the same sample, sequenced in a study of T cell repertoires in cytomegalovirus infection. TCRdb reanalysed the reads using MiXCR and keeps one entry per CDR3 protein. The table shows about 460,000 distinct CDR3 sequences, with 11% occurring only once. The sample was PBMCs. The source is a human donor in good health (CMV status not recorded). Some clones in this sample may be carry-over from other donors' samples.

The chain links TRBV5-1 to TRBJ1-2; weak D call: TRBD1 (5 bases). This CDR3 comprises 14 residues. The germline V and J ends were trimmed by 3 bases and 8 bases, with 17 bases remaining between them. CDR1 is SGHRS and CDR2 is YFSETQ in the germline V gene. The CDR3: CASSSVGGEGGYTF. In nucleotides, the CDR3 is TGCGCCAGCAGCTCCGTCGGAGGGGAGGGAGGCTACACCTTC.

This clonotype showed up just a few times. The genes are TRBV28 and TRBJ2-3; 11 bases line up with TRBD2. The CDR3 sequence is 17 residues long. The germline CDR1 and CDR2 sequences are MDHEN and SYDVKM. The junction had 12 bases not matched to a gene; V was cut back by 6 bases and J by 4 bases. CDR3 sequence: CASSTSGSALHADTQYF. DNA of the CDR3: TGTGCCAGCAGCACTAGCGGGAGCGCCCTCCATGCAGATACGCAGTATTTT.

This clonotype was observed many times. This rearrangement joins TRBV7-9 to TRBJ2-1; D perhaps matches TRBD1 (5 bases). The CDR3 contains 13 residues. Germline V gene sequence: CDR1 SEHNR, CDR2 FQNEAQ (reference sequence). The ends were cut back, 5 bases at V and 8 bases at J, with 13 bases in the middle. For the CDR3, the DNA is TGTGCCAGCAGCGGAATGAGACAGCATGAGCAGTTCTTC. As protein: CASSGMRQHEQFF.

V gene TRBV28 combines with J gene TRBJ1-2, with 7 bases lining up with TRBD1. Per the germline V gene, CDR1 is MDHEN and CDR2 is SYDVKM. V lost 5 bases and J lost 4; bases outside the gene matches: 13. This CDR3 region has 16 residues. CDR3: CASSTDRGQLFYGYTF. CDR3 DNA sequence: TGTGCCAGCAGTACCGACCGGGGACAGCTTTTCTATGGCTACACCTTC.

This sequence joins TRBV2 and TRBJ2-7, with 9 bases matching TRBD1. Germline V gene sequence: CDR1 SNHLY, CDR2 FYNNEI. This CDR3 spans 14 amino acids. Trimming took 6 bases from V and 4 from J; bases not matched to a gene: 7. For the CDR3, the DNA is TGTGCCAGCAGACCCGGGACAGGGATATACGAGCAGTACTTC. Protein sequence: CASRPGTGIYEQYF.

This clonotype was picked up many times. This chain links TRBV4-2 with TRBJ2-7; possible D gene TRBD1, 6 bases. V lost 4 bases to trimming and J lost 1 base, with 20 bases between them. Germline CDR1 reads LGHNA; CDR2 reads YNFKEQ. The CDR3 covers 17 residues. The CDR3 DNA follows: TGTGCCAGCAGCCCTAGAACTCAGGGGACGCGATCCTACGAGCAGTACTTC. It is translated as CASSPRTQGTRSYEQYF.

This clonotype has only a few counts. The genes are TRBV29-1 and TRBJ1-2; D is possibly TRBD1 (5 bases). There are 11 residues in the CDR3. Germline V gene lookup returns CDR1 SQVTM and CDR2 ANQGSEA. Trimming removed 5 bases at V and 2 bases at J, with 6 bases between. Here the CDR3 DNA reads TGCAGCGTTTGGGGGAACTATGGCTACACCTTC. Translated, it gives CSVWGNYGYTF. The full variable domain, rest sourced from reference TRBV29-1 and TRBJ1-2, is SAVISQKPSRDICQRGTSLTIQCQVDSQVTMMFWYRQQPGQSLTLIATANQGSEATYESGFVIDKFPISRPNLTFSTLTVSNMSPEDSSIYLCSVWGNYGYTFGSGTRLTVV.

This clonotype was recorded at least ten times. The rearrangement links TRBV7-8 to TRBJ2-1; D uncertain. V lost 5 bases, J lost 4 bases, and 9 bases lay in between. Looked up from germline, CDR1 is SGHVS and CDR2 is FQNEAQ. The CDR3 covers 13 residues. Here the CDR3 DNA reads TGTGCCAGCAGCCCCCCACCGTACAATGAGCAGTTCTTC. Its protein product is CASSPPPYNEQFF.

Ten or more counts support this clonotype. CDR3 sequence: CASSERGGVTDTQYF. CDR3 bases: TGTGCCAGCAGCGAGCGGGGGGGGGTCACAGATACGCAGTATTTT. The V call is TRBV28, the J call TRBJ2-3; 10 nucleotides line up with TRBD2. The CDR3 is 15 residues long. J was trimmed by 2 bases and V by 6 bases; bases with no gene match: 5. CDR1 and CDR2 (germline): MDHEN, SYDVKM.

This clonotype showed up just a few times. V and J are TRBV18 and TRBJ1-2, with unresolved D. Germline-derived CDR1 and CDR2 are KGHSH and LQKENI. Trimming removed 2 bases from V and 3 bases from J, with 10 bases in between. The CDR3 consists of 14 residues. The CDR3 reads CASSPYLRDYGYTF. As DNA, the CDR3 is TGTGCCAGCTCACCATATCTCCGGGACTATGGCTACACCTTC.

This clonotype was seen ten or more times. The J gene is TRBJ2-1, the V gene TRBV11-2; D not resolved. The V and J ends lost 8 bases and 0 bases respectively, with 14 bases between them. This CDR3 is built from 15 residues. Germline values: CDR1 SGHAT, CDR2 FQNNGV. CDR3 bases: TGTGCCAGCTCCATCTGGGGAAGCTCCTACAATGAGCAGTTCTTC. Its translation is CASSIWGSSYNEQFF.

This clonotype was recorded many times. This sequence joins TRBV20-1 and TRBJ2-7; perhaps TRBD1 as D (5 bases). Germline V CDR1 and CDR2: DFQATT, SNEGSKA (reference sequence). CDR3 length equals 15 residues. Trimming pared 0 bases from V and 0 bases from J, leaving 12 bases between. The CDR3 loop reads CSARDPREASYEQYF. In DNA, the CDR3 is TGCAGTGCTAGAGATCCCAGGGAAGCCTCCTACGAGCAGTACTTC.

This clonotype was recorded many times. The CDR3 DNA is TGCAGTGCCACGCCGGGACAAATCACAGATACGCAGTATTTT. Protein: CSATPGQITDTQYF. The chain has TRBV20-1 and TRBJ2-3; tentative D call: TRBD1 (6 bases). Germline CDR1 and CDR2: DFQATT and SNEGSKA (reference sequence). The CDR3 has 14 amino acids. Deletions cut 6 bases from V and 2 bases from J, with 15 bases between.